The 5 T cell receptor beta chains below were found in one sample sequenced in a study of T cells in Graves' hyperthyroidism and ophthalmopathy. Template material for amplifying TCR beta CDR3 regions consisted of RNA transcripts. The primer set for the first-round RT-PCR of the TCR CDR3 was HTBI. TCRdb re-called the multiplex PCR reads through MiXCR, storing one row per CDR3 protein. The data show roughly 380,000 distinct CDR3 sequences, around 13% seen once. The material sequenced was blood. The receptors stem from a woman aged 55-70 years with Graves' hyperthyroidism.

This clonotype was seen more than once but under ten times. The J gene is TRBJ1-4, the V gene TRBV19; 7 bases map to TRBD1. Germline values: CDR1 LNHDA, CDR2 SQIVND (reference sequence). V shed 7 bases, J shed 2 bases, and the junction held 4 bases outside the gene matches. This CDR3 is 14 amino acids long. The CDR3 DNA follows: TGTGCCAGTACCACACAGGGGACTAATGAAAAACTGTTTTTT. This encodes CASTTQGTNEKLFF.

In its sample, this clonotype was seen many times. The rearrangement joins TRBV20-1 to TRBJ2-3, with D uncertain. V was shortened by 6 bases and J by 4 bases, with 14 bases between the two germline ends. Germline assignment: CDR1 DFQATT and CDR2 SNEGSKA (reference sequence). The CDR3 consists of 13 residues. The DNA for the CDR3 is TGCAGTGCGCCTCTTATAGTGCCAGATACGCAGTATTTT. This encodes CSAPLIVPDTQYF.

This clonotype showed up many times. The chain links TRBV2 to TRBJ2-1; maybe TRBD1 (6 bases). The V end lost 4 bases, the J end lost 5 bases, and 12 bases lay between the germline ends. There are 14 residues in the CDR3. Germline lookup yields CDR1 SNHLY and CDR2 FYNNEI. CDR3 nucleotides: TGTGCCAGCAGTGCAGACAGGTCCCACAATGAGCAGTTCTTC. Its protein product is CASSADRSHNEQFF. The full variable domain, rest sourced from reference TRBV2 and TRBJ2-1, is EPEVTQTPSHQVTQMGQEVILRCVPISNHLYFYWYRQILGQKVEFLVSFYNNEISEKSEIFDDQFSVERPDGSNFTLKIRSTKLEDSAMYFCASSADRSHNEQFFGPGTRLTVL.

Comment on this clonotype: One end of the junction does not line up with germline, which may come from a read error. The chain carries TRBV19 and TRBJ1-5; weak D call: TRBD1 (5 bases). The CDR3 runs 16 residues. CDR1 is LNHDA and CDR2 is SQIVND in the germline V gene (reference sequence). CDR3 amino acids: CASRVRVEYSNQPQRF. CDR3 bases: TGTGCCAGTAGGGTCAGGGTGGAGTATAGCAATCAGCCCCAGCGTTTT.

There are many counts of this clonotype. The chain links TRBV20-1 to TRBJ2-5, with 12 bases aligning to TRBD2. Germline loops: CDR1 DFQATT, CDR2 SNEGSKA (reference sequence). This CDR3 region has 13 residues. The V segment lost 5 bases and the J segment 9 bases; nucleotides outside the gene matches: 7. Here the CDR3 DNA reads TGCAGTGCTCGGACTAGCGGGGCGGGGGCCCAGTACTTC. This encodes CSARTSGAGAQYF.